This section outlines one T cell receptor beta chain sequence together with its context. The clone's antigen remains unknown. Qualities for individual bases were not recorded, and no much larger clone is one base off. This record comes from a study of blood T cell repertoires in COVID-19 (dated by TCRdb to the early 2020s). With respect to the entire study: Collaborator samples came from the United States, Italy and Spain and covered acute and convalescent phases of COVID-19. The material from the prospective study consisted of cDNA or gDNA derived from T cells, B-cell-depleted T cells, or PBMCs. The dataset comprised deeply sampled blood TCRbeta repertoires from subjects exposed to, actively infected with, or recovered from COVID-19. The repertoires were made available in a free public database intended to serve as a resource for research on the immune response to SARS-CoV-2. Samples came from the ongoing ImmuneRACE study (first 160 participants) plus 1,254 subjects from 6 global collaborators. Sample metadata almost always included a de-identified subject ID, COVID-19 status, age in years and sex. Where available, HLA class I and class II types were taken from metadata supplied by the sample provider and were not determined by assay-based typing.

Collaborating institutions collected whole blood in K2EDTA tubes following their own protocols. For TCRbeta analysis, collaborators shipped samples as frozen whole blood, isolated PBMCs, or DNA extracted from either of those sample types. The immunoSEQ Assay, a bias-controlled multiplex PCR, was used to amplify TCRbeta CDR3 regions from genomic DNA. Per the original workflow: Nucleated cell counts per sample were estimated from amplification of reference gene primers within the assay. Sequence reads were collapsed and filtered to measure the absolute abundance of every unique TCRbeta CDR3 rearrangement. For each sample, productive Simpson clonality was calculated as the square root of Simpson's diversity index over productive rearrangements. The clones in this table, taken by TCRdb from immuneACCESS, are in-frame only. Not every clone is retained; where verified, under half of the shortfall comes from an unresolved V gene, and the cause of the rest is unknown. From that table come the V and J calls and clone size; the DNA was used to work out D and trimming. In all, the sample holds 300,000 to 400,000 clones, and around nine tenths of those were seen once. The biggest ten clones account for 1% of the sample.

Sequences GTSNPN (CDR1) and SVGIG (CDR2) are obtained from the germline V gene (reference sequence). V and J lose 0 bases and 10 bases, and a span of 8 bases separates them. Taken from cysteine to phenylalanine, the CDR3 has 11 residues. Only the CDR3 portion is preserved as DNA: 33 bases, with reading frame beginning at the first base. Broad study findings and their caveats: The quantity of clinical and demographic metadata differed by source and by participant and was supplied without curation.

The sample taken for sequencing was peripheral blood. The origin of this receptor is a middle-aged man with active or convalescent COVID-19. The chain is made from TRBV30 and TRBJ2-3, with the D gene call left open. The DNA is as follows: TGTGCCTGGAGTGTATACCAGGCGCAGTATTTT. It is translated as CAWSVYQAQYF.